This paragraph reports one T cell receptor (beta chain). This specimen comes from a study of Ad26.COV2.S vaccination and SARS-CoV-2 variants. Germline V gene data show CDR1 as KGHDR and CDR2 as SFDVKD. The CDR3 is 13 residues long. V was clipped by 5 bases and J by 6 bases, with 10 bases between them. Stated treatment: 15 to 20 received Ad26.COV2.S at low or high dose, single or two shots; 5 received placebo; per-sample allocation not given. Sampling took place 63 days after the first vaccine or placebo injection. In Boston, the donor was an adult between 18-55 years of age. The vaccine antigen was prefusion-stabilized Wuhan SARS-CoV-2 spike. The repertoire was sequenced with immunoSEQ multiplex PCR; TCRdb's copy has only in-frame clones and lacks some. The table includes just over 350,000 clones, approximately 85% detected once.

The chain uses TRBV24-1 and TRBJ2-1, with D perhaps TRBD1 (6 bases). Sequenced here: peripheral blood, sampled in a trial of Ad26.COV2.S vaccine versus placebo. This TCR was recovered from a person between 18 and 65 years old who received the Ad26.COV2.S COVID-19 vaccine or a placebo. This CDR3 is CATSGTVSNEQFF. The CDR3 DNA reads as TGTGCCACCAGTGGGACAGTCAGCAATGAGCAGTTCTTC.